The entry that follows covers one T cell receptor (beta chain) sequence. The protocol was immunoSEQ multiplex PCR, while the TCRdb copy is restricted to in-frame clones and leaves out a portion. The sample records 60,000 to 65,000 clones, 88% being singletons. This specimen comes from a study of blood T cell repertoires in COVID-19. The overall study: COVID-19 samples, acute and convalescent, were from the United States, Italy and Spain. The cDNA or gDNA used as material had been derived from T cells, B-cell-depleted T cells, or PBMCs.

The sample consisted of peripheral blood. The sequence came from a man in his fifties or sixties with active COVID-19.

CDR3: CASSKQGVSYEQYF. CDR3 DNA sequence: TGTGCCAGCAGCAAGCAGGGTGTCAGCTACGAGCAGTACTTC. V is TRBV11-2 and J is TRBJ2-7, with a possible D match to TRBD1 (5 bases). The germline gives CDR1 SGHAT, CDR2 FQNNGV. This CDR3 is 14 amino acids long. Trimming pared 5 bases from V and 3 bases from J, leaving 14 bases between.